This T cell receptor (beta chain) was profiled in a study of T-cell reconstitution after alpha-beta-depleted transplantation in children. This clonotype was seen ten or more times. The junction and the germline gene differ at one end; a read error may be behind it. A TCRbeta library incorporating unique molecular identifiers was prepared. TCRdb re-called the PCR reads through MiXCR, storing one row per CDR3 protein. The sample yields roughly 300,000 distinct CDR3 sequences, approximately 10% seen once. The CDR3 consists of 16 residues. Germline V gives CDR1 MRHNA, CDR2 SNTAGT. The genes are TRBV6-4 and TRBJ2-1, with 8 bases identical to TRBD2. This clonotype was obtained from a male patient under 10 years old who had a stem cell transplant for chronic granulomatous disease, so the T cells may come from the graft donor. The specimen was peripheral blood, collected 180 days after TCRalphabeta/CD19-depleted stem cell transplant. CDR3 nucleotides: TGTGCCAGCAGTCACTCGGGGGGGAGCTCCTACAATGAGCAGTTCTTC. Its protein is CASSHSGGSSYNEQFF.